This TCR beta chain was found in a study of vaccination and CD4 T cells after COVID-19. The treatment was: roughly 10-day PBMC culture with coronavirus spike peptide pools or control peptides (ViraFEST assay). With respect to this clonotype: The antigen is not known.

Oncomine TCR Beta short-read sequencing was applied to DNA from cultured CD4+ T cells. TCRdb ran MiXCR on the PCR reads and lists one entry per CDR3 protein. The table has around 26,000 distinct CDR3 sequences, over 60% seen once; the top ten hold about 5%. Per the germline V gene, CDR1 is SGHTA and CDR2 is FQGNSA. V dropped 6 bases and J dropped 1 base, with 12 bases sitting between them. This CDR3 has 14 residues. The clonotype was recovered from a human donor who had recovered from COVID-19. The chain uses TRBV7-2 and TRBJ1-1; D remains ambiguous. The sequenced material came from CD4+ T cells from blood, cultured in vitro. This chain's CDR3 is CASSRPRQNTEAFF. CDR3 nucleotide sequence: TGTGCCAGCAGTCGACCTAGACAGAACACTGAAGCTTTCTTT. Full variable domain (rest looked up from reference TRBV7-2 and TRBJ1-1): GAGVSQSPSNKVTEKGKDVELRCDPISGHTALYWYRQSLGQGLEFLIYFQGNSAPDKSGLPSDRFSAERTGGSVSTLTIQRTQQEDSAVYLCASSRPRQNTEAFFGQGTRLTVV.